Shown below are 13 T cell receptor beta chains from a single sample sequenced in a study of T cell changes during pregnancy in multiple sclerosis. Sequencing used immunoSEQ multiplex PCR; TCRdb keeps in-frame clones, though not all of them. The data hold tens of thousands of clones, with approximately 94% observed a single time. Material: peripheral blood, obtained in the third trimester of pregnancy. The receptors here all came from a female donor with multiple sclerosis, enrolled in a pregnancy study.

J is TRBJ2-6 and V is TRBV10-2; 7 bases align to TRBD2. CDR1 is WSHSY, CDR2 SAAADI, per germline. Trimming took 0 bases from V and 4 from J; bases not matched to a gene: 3. CDR3 length equals 16 residues. The CDR3 coding sequence is TGCGCCAGCAGTGAGTCGGGAGGGTTGGGGGCCAACGTCCTGACTTTC. This encodes CASSESGGLGANVLTF.

The V and J genes are TRBV5-1 and TRBJ2-5; 7 bases are a match to TRBD1. This CDR3 has 17 amino acids. Germline values: CDR1 SGHRS, CDR2 YFSETQ. The J segment lost 1 base and the V segment lost 0 bases, leaving 9 bases of the junction unmatched. This CDR3 reads CASSLVTPRDSQETQYF. Here the CDR3 DNA reads TGCGCCAGCAGCTTGGTGACACCCCGGGACAGCCAAGAGACCCAGTACTTC.

The chain recombines TRBV5-8 with TRBJ2-3; 12 bases match TRBD1. The CDR3 loop spans 15 amino acids. The V gene's germline CDR1 is SGHTS and CDR2 YDEGEE. Trimming cost V 6 bases and J 8 bases; bases outside gene matches: 10. The CDR3 nucleotides read TGTGCCAGCACTGCCCCCGGGACAGGGGGCGTTACGCAGTATTTT. Translation: CASTAPGTGGVTQYF.

This clone was observed a single time. DNA for the CDR3: TGTGCCACCAGCAGAGGAACGGGTAGGGGTCGACATTTCCAAGAGACCCAGTACTTC. Translating gives CATSRGTGRGRHFQETQYF. This rearrangement joins TRBV15 to TRBJ2-5, with D perhaps TRBD1 (5 bases). This CDR3 spans 19 amino acids. In germline, CDR1 is LNHNV, CDR2 YYDKDF (reference sequence). Deletions cut 1 base from V and 1 base from J, with 22 bases between.

The chain combines TRBV5-4 with TRBJ2-7, with 8 positions matching TRBD2. Germline-derived CDR1 and CDR2 are SGHNT and YYREEE (reference sequence). V shed 4 bases, J shed 4 bases, and the junction held 10 bases outside the gene matches. CDR3 length equals 15 residues. CDR3 sequence reads: CASSDRREVVYEQYF. The CDR3 DNA reads TGTGCCAGCAGCGATCGGCGGGAGGTGGTGTACGAGCAGTACTTC.

This sequence joins TRBV7-3 and TRBJ1-1, with 7 bases that match TRBD1. The CDR3 loop spans 14 amino acids. Germline lookup yields CDR1 SGHTA and CDR2 FQGTGA. Trimming cost V 5 bases and J 4 bases; bases outside gene matches: 7. CDR3 region: CASSLSTGATEAFF. CDR3 nucleotides: TGTGCCAGCAGCCTCTCTACAGGGGCCACTGAAGCTTTCTTT.

This clone was seen only once. This sequence joins TRBV9 and TRBJ2-1; perhaps TRBD2 as D (6 bases). This CDR3 spans 13 amino acids. The germline V and J ends were trimmed by 4 bases and 6 bases, with 11 bases remaining between them. CDR1 and CDR2 from the germline V gene are SGDLS and YYNGEE. Here the CDR3 DNA reads TGTGCCAGCAGCTCCCAACTAGCCAATGAGCAGTTCTTC. The encoded protein is CASSSQLANEQFF.

The chain has TRBV28 and TRBJ1-5, with D hard to call. Germline V gene data show CDR1 as MDHEN and CDR2 as SYDVKM. V shed 3 bases and J shed 3 bases, with 12 bases lying between them. The CDR3 has 15 amino acids. The CDR3 coding sequence is TGTGCCAGCAGTTTCCTTCGGGGTGTCAATCAGCCCCAGCATTTT. This encodes CASSFLRGVNQPQHF.

This chain links TRBV5-6 with TRBJ2-7, with D possibly being TRBD1 (6 bases). Trimming took 0 bases from V and 1 from J, leaving 11 bases between them. There are 15 residues in the CDR3. CDR1 and CDR2 (germline): SGHDT, YYEEEE. CDR3 in amino acids: CASSLGTVISYEQYF. The CDR3 nucleotides read TGTGCCAGCAGCTTGGGGACAGTTATTTCCTACGAGCAGTACTTC.

This chain connects TRBV27 to TRBJ2-1; TRBD2 matches at 7 bases. CDR3 length equals 13 residues. J lost 10 bases, V lost 5 bases, and 8 bases had no gene match. CDR1 is MNHEY, CDR2 SMNVEV, per germline (reference sequence). CDR3 amino acids: CASSLEAGLEQFF. CDR3 DNA: TGTGCCAGCAGTCTTGAAGCGGGACTGGAGCAGTTCTTC.

V usage is TRBV5-1 and J usage is TRBJ2-1; TRBD2 matches 11 bases. Trimming removed 5 bases from V and 0 bases from J; junction bases left unmatched: 10. This CDR3 comprises 18 residues. CDR1 is SGHRS and CDR2 is YFSETQ in the germline V gene. CDR3 bases: TGCGCCAGCAGGCGTCCGACTAGCGGGATTAGCTCCTACAATGAGCAGTTCTTC. It codes for CASRRPTSGISSYNEQFF.

The chain uses TRBV18 and TRBJ1-1, with D possibly TRBD1 on 5 matching bases. The CDR3 sequence is 15 residues long. The germline CDR1 and CDR2 sequences are KGHSH and LQKENI. The V gene lost 0 bases and the J gene lost 5 bases, with 13 bases spanning the gap. CDR3 amino acids: CASSPPIGEGTEAFF. CDR3 DNA: TGTGCCAGCTCACCACCGATAGGGGAGGGTACTGAAGCTTTCTTT.

This chain uses TRBV5-1 with TRBJ2-1, with a possible D match to TRBD1 (7 bases). Germline assignment: CDR1 SGHRS and CDR2 YFSETQ. The CDR3 sequence is 14 residues long. Trimming shortened V by 1 base and J by 8 bases, and 13 bases separated the two germline ends. CDR3 nucleotide sequence: TGCGCCAGCAGCTTGAGGAGGGGGCGGTATGAGCAGTTCTTC. It encodes CASSLRRGRYEQFF.